The sample holds many counts of the clone carrying this T cell receptor beta chain. What it binds is not known. Specified time point: newly diagnosed GD, antithyroid drugs for less than 3 months. PBMC RNA served as the TCR library source. The authors diagnosed Graves' disease using American Thyroid Association guidelines. The CDR3 is made up of 16 amino acids. V was trimmed by 0 bases and J by 9 bases, leaving 22 bases between them. Per germline, CDR1 SGHRS and CDR2 YFSETQ. This record comes from a study of regulatory T cells in long-lasting Graves disease. Notes on the study in general: TCR diversity in persistent Graves' patients was below that of newly diagnosed ones.

With iRepertoire HTBI primers and Arm-PCR of CDR3 regions, TCR beta libraries were built. MiXCR, run by TCRdb on the multiplex PCR reads, gives a single entry per CDR3 protein. The sample holds roughly 560,000 distinct CDR3 sequences, 16% seen once. This sample was also put to use in a study of T cells in Graves' hyperthyroidism and ophthalmopathy. From that report: RT-PCR in the first round (using the HTBI primer set) targeted the TCR CDR3. Blood also showed most of the thyroid clonotypes that were expanded above 0.001.

Sample: peripheral blood mononuclear cells (PBMCs), taken at new diagnosis, from a patient treated with antithyroid drugs. The sequence was collected from a woman between 40 and 65 years old with Graves disease. The chain recombines TRBV5-1 with TRBJ2-7; perhaps TRBD2 as D (5 bases). This chain's CDR3 is CASSLDQITSRRGQYF. CDR3 coding DNA: TGCGCCAGCAGCTTGGACCAAATCACCTCCCGTCGGGGGCAGTACTTC.